One sample yielded the 26 T cell receptor beta chains listed below, sequenced in a study of Ad26.COV2.S vaccination and SARS-CoV-2 variants. The sample's treatment: over 15 received Ad26.COV2.S at low or high dose, single or two shots; several received placebo; per-sample allocation not given. Following the first vaccine or placebo injection, samples were taken on day 63. Here immunoSEQ multiplex PCR was the method, and the copy in TCRdb shows in-frame clones only, minus some. The sample consists of 410,000 or so clones, 92% of them appearing once. The sequencing here drew on peripheral blood, taken in a trial of Ad26.COV2.S vaccine versus placebo. These receptors all come from a person between 18 and 65 years old who received the Ad26.COV2.S COVID-19 vaccine or a placebo.

CDR3 bases: TGTGCCACTGAGCAGGGTTTGGGTCAGCCCCAGCATTTT. Residues: CATEQGLGQPQHF. The chain combines TRBV15 with TRBJ1-5; possible D gene TRBD1, 5 bases. V lost 9 bases, J lost 6 bases, and 15 bases lay in between. From germline, CDR1 is LNHNV and CDR2 YYDKDF (reference sequence). The CDR3 consists of 13 residues.

The CDR3: CASRRNRDGEKLFF. The CDR3, as DNA: TGTGCCAGCAGAAGGAACCGGGACGGAGAAAAACTGTTTTTT. V and J are TRBV7-9 and TRBJ1-4, with a possible D match to TRBD1 (5 bases). The germline V and J ends were trimmed by 6 bases and 8 bases, with 16 bases remaining between them. Germline V gives CDR1 SEHNR, CDR2 FQNEAQ (reference sequence). The CDR3 has 14 amino acids.

This clone has just one count. This chain links TRBV9 with TRBJ2-1, with 10 bases lining up with TRBD2. The V gene end was trimmed by 3 bases and the J gene end by 6 bases; junction bases not matched to a gene: 6. This CDR3 has 15 residues. Germline-derived CDR1 and CDR2 are SGDLS and YYNGEE. CDR3 in amino acids: CASSARLAGINEQFF. DNA for the CDR3: TGTGCCAGCAGCGCCCGACTAGCGGGCATCAATGAGCAGTTCTTC.

The rearrangement joins TRBV12-5 to TRBJ2-3; D not certain. This CDR3 region has 14 residues. Germline V CDR1 and CDR2: LGHNT, FRNRAP. Trimming took 1 base from V and 2 from J, leaving 7 bases between them. In DNA, the CDR3 is TGTGCTAGTGGTTTGGCGACTGTCACAGATACGCAGTATTTT. This gives the protein CASGLATVTDTQYF. The full variable domain, rest sourced from reference TRBV12-5 and TRBJ2-3, is DARVTQTPRHKVTEMGQEVTMRCQPILGHNTVFWYRQTMMQGLELLAYFRNRAPLDDSGMPKDRFSAEMPDATLATLKIQPSEPRDSAVYFCASGLATVTDTQYFGPGTRLTVL.

J is TRBJ2-7 and V is TRBV6-5; possible D gene TRBD2, 7 bases. Per germline, CDR1 MNHEY and CDR2 SVGAGI. The CDR3 loop spans 15 amino acids. The V and J ends lost 5 bases and 2 bases respectively, with 16 bases between them. Here the CDR3 DNA reads TGTGCCAGCAGTATAGCCGGGGGGCGCACCTACGAGCAGTACTTC. This gives the protein CASSIAGGRTYEQYF.

The chain uses TRBV5-1 and TRBJ2-7; D may be TRBD1 (5 bases). The CDR3 spans 13 residues. The V end lost 5 bases, the J end lost 6 bases, and 15 bases lay between the germline ends. CDR1 is SGHRS and CDR2 is YFSETQ in the germline V gene. CDR3 sequence (DNA): TGCGCCAGCAGGAAGGAGTTAACAGGCGAGCAGTACTTC. As protein: CASRKELTGEQYF.

The chain uses TRBV6-5 and TRBJ2-5; 8 nucleotides match TRBD2. This CDR3 has 14 residues. V was clipped by 5 bases and J by 5 bases; unmatched bases: 7. The germline V gene encodes CDR1 MNHEY and CDR2 SVGAGI. CDR3 nucleotide sequence: TGTGCCAGCAGTCTCGGGGGGGCCAGGGAGACCCAGTACTTC. Protein product: CASSLGGARETQYF.

The genes are TRBV5-5 and TRBJ2-7, with D hard to call. V was clipped by 1 base and J by 6 bases, with 8 bases between them. The germline V gene encodes CDR1 SGHKS and CDR2 YYEKEE (reference sequence). The length of the CDR3 is 12 residues. This CDR3 is CASSLKAPEQYF. The CDR3 DNA reads TGTGCCAGCAGCTTGAAGGCCCCCGAGCAGTACTTC.

This clone showed up just once. The chain employs TRBV5-6 and TRBJ1-2; 7 bases map to TRBD1. The V segment lost 2 bases and the J segment 8 bases; nucleotides outside the gene matches: 3. The CDR3 runs 12 residues. Germline V CDR1 and CDR2: SGHDT, YYEEEE. This CDR3 is CASSFTGDGYTF. CDR3 in DNA: TGTGCCAGCAGCTTCACAGGGGACGGCTACACCTTC.

Turning to this clone: The sample has other DNA sequences that encode this CDR3 too. This chain joins TRBV4-3 and TRBJ2-3, with D possibly TRBD2 on 5 matching bases. Germline V gene data show CDR1 as LGHNA and CDR2 as YSLEER. The CDR3 sequence is 16 residues long. The germline V and J ends were trimmed by 0 bases and 3 bases, with 13 bases remaining between them. The CDR3 nucleotides are TGCGCCAGCAGCCAAGATTTCGACGGGGTGACAGATACGCAGTATTTT. It codes for CASSQDFDGVTDTQYF.

The chain links TRBV19 to TRBJ1-2; no clear D. V shed 3 bases and J shed 1 base, with 9 bases lying between them. The germline CDR1 and CDR2 sequences are LNHDA and SQIVND (reference sequence). There are 14 residues in the CDR3. For the CDR3, the DNA is TGTGCCAGTAGTATCCAGGCTTTTAACTATGGCTACACCTTC. Amino acids: CASSIQAFNYGYTF.

The rearrangement links TRBV29-1 to TRBJ2-7, with D possibly being TRBD1 or TRBD2 (5 bases each). Germline V gene sequence: CDR1 SQVTM, CDR2 ANQGSEA. Trimming removed 0 bases from V and 0 bases from J, with 9 bases in between. This CDR3 spans 14 amino acids. In DNA, the CDR3 is TGCAGCGTTGAAGATGCAGGGAGCTCCTACGAGCAGTACTTC. Amino acid sequence: CSVEDAGSSYEQYF.

This clone was seen once. The chain recombines TRBV25-1 with TRBJ2-1, with D unresolved. V gave up 7 bases and J gave up 5 bases, with 21 bases separating them. CDR3 size: 16 residues. Per germline, CDR1 MGHDK and CDR2 SYGVNS. This CDR3 is CASTLPWVWRHNEQFF. In nucleotides, the CDR3 is TGTGCCAGCACCCTTCCTTGGGTCTGGCGTCACAATGAGCAGTTCTTC. The whole variable domain, remainder taken from reference TRBV25-1 and TRBJ2-1, is EADIYQTPRYLVIGTGKKITLECSQTMGHDKMYWYQQDPGMELHLIHYSYGVNSTEKGDLSSESTVSRIRTEHFPLTLESARPSHTSQYLCASTLPWVWRHNEQFFGPGTRLTVL.

In DNA, the CDR3 is TGTGCCAGCAATTTGCTGAGCTCCTACAATGAGCAGTTCTTC. It encodes CASNLLSSYNEQFF. The chain joins TRBV2 to TRBJ2-1; D is unresolved. Germline-derived CDR1 and CDR2 are SNHLY and FYNNEI. The CDR3 is made up of 14 amino acids. Trimming cost V 7 bases and J 0 bases, with 10 bases left between them.

This clone was seen many times. This chain connects TRBV4-1 to TRBJ1-1, with D unresolved. The V and J ends lost 5 bases and 5 bases respectively, with 15 bases between them. The germline CDR1 and CDR2 sequences are MGHRA and YSYEKL. The CDR3 sequence is 14 residues long. CDR3 protein: CASSGPLRGTEAFF. The CDR3, as DNA: TGCGCCAGCAGCGGACCACTTCGAGGGACTGAAGCTTTCTTT.

This chain joins TRBV11-2 and TRBJ1-2, with 8 bases that match TRBD1. CDR1 and CDR2 (germline): SGHAT, FQNNGV. Trimming removed 5 bases from V and 1 base from J; junction bases left unmatched: 9. The CDR3 runs 16 residues. CDR3 loop: CASSLRSGGLNYGYTF. The CDR3 nucleotides are TGTGCCAGCAGCCTCCGATCAGGGGGCCTTAACTATGGCTACACCTTC.

The rearrangement links TRBV5-1 to TRBJ2-1, with TRBD2 matching over 10 bases. This CDR3 is 16 amino acids long. Trimming took 1 base from V and 4 from J; bases not matched to a gene: 5. The V gene's germline CDR1 is SGHRS and CDR2 YFSETQ. In DNA, the CDR3 is TGCGCCAGCAGCTTGTACCCTAGCGGGGGTTACAATGAGCAGTTCTTC. Its protein is CASSLYPSGGYNEQFF.

The chain carries TRBV2 and TRBJ1-4; 11 bases line up with TRBD1. J gave up 6 bases and V 4 bases, and 13 bases lay outside the gene matches. CDR1 is SNHLY, CDR2 FYNNEI, per germline. The CDR3 spans 18 residues. CDR3 protein: CASSGTGGARASDEKLFF. Here the CDR3 DNA reads TGTGCCAGCAGTGGGACAGGGGGCGCGAGGGCGTCGGATGAAAAACTGTTTTTT.

The V call is TRBV4-3, the J call TRBJ2-7; D possibly corresponds to TRBD1 (6 bases). This CDR3 contains 17 residues. CDR1 is LGHNA, CDR2 YSLEER, per germline. The V gene lost 1 base and the J gene lost 2 bases, with 18 bases spanning the gap. CDR3 residues: CASSQGMQGPGTYEQYF. In nucleotides, the CDR3 is TGCGCCAGCAGCCAAGGGATGCAGGGGCCCGGGACCTACGAGCAGTACTTC.

This chain uses TRBV11-3 with TRBJ2-5, with D perhaps TRBD2 (5 bases). Germline loops: CDR1 SGHNT, CDR2 YENEEA. V was cut by 5 bases and J by 3 bases, with 16 bases left in between. The CDR3 is 15 residues long. The CDR3 DNA follows: TGTGCCAGCAGCCATGGGCGAGGGCCGGAAGAGACCCAGTACTTC. It codes for CASSHGRGPEETQYF.

This sequence joins TRBV6-5 and TRBJ1-1; maybe TRBD1 (5 bases). The germline gives CDR1 MNHEY, CDR2 SVGAGI. The length of the CDR3 is 12 residues. V was cut by 2 bases and J by 7 bases, with 8 bases left in between. The CDR3 coding sequence is TGTGCCAGCAGTTACGCAGGGTATGAAGCTTTCTTT. It encodes CASSYAGYEAFF.

This clone was seen more than once but under ten times. The CDR3 loop reads CASSLGGGTEAFF. CDR3 DNA sequence: TGTGCCAGCAGCTTGGGCGGGGGAACTGAAGCTTTCTTT. The chain has TRBV5-4 and TRBJ1-1; perhaps TRBD1 as D (5 bases). This CDR3 has 13 residues. Germline V CDR1 and CDR2: SGHNT, YYREEE (reference sequence). V was cut by 0 bases and J by 5 bases, with 8 bases left in between.

This rearrangement joins TRBV4-3 to TRBJ2-6; D unclear. Germline CDR1 LGHNA, CDR2 YSLEER. The V gene lost 1 base and the J gene lost 3 bases, with 4 bases spanning the gap. The length of the CDR3 is 14 residues. The DNA of the CDR3 is TGCGCCAGCAGCCAAGCTCGTGGGGCCAACGTCCTGACTTTC. Amino acid sequence: CASSQARGANVLTF.

The genes are TRBV4-3 and TRBJ2-7; D gene unclear. V lost 0 bases, J lost 4 bases, and 13 bases lay in between. This CDR3 contains 15 residues. Germline CDR1 and CDR2: LGHNA and YSLEER. The chain's CDR3 is CASSQDSRRNYEQYF. The DNA for the CDR3 is TGCGCCAGCAGCCAAGATTCCAGGCGGAATTACGAGCAGTACTTC.

This clone came up once. The genes are TRBV30 and TRBJ1-5; D remains ambiguous. Per germline, CDR1 GTSNPN and CDR2 SVGIG (reference sequence). The CDR3 loop spans 15 amino acids. V was shortened by 0 bases and J by 2 bases, with 11 bases between the two germline ends. The CDR3 region is CAWSVGSLGNQPQHF. The CDR3 nucleotides are TGTGCCTGGAGTGTCGGCAGTCTCGGCAATCAGCCCCAGCATTTT.

The chain combines TRBV4-1 with TRBJ1-1, with a possible D match to TRBD1 (5 bases). The CDR3 consists of 17 residues. Germline CDR1 MGHRA, CDR2 YSYEKL. Trimming cost V 7 bases and J 2 bases, with 23 bases left between them. CDR3 region: CASTLRLLRGPNTEAFF. The CDR3 region has the DNA TGCGCCAGCACCCTGCGACTGCTCCGGGGACCAAACACTGAAGCTTTCTTT.